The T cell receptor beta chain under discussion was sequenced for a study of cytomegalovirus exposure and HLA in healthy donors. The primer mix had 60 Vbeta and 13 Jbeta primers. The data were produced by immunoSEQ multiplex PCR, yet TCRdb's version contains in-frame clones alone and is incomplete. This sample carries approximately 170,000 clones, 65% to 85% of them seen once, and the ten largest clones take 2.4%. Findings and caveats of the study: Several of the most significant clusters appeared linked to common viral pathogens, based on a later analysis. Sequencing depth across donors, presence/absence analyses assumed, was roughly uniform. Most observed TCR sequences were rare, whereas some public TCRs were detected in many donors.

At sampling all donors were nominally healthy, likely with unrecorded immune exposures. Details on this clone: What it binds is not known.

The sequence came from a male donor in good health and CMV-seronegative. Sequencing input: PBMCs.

This CDR3 is CASSQGSSGGDTQYF. The DNA of the CDR3 is TGTGCCAGCAGCCAAGGAAGTAGCGGGGGGGATACGCAGTATTTT. The V and J genes are TRBV14 and TRBJ2-3; 10 bases are shared with TRBD2. CDR1 SGHDN and CDR2 FVKESK come from the germline V gene. With 1 base clipped from V and 6 bases from J, the junction kept 4 bases outside the gene matches. The CDR3 is 15 amino acids.